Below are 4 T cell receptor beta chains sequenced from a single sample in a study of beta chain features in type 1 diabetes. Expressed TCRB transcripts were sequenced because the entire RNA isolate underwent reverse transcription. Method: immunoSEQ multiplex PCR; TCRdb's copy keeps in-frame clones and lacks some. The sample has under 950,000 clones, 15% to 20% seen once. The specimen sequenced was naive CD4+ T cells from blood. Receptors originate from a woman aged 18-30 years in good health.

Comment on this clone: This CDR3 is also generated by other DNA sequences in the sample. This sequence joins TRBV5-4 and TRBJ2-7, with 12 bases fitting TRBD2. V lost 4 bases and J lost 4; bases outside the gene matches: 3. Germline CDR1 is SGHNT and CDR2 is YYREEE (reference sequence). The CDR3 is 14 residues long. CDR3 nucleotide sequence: TGTGCCAGCAGCCCGGGACTAGCGGGTTACGAGCAGTACTTC. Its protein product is CASSPGLAGYEQYF. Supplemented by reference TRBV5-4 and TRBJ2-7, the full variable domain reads ETGVTQSPTHLIKTRGQQVTLRCSSQSGHNTVSWYQQALGQGPQFIFQYYREEENGRGNFPPRFSGLQFPNYSSELNVNALELDDSALYLCASSPGLAGYEQYFGPGTRLTVT.

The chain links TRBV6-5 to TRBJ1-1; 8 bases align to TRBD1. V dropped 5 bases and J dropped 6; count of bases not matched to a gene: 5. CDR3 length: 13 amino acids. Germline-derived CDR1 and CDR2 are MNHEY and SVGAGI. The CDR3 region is CASSVDRGAEAFF. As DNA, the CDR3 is TGTGCCAGCAGTGTCGACAGGGGCGCTGAAGCTTTCTTT.

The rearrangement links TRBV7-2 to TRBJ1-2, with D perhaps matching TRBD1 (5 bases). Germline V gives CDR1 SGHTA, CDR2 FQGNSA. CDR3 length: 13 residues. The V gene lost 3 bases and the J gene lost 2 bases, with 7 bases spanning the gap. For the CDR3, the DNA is TGTGCCAGCAGCTTTAACAGGAACTATGGCTACACCTTC. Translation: CASSFNRNYGYTF.

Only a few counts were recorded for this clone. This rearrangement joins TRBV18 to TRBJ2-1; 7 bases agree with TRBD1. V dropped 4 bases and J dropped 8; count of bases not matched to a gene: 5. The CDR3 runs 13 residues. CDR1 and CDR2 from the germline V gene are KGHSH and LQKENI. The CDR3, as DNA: TGTGCCAGCTCACGGGACAGAGGCGATGAGCAGTTCTTC. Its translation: CASSRDRGDEQFF.